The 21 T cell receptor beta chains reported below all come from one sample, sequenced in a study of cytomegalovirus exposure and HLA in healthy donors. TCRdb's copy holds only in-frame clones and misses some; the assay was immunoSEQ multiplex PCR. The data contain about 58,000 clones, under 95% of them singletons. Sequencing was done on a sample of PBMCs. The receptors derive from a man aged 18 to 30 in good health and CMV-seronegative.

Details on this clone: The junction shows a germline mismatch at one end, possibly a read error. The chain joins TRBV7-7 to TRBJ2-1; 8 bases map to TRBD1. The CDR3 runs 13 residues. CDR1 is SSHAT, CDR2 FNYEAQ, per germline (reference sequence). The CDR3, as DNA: TGTGCTAGCAGCCCAAGACAGGGGAGGGAGCAGTTCTTC. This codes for CASSPRQGREQFF.

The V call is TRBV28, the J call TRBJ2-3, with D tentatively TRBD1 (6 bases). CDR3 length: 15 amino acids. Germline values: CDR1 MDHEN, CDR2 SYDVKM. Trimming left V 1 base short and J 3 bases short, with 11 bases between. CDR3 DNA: TGTGCCAGCAGTTTATCACAGGGTGGGACAGATACGCAGTATTTT. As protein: CASSLSQGGTDTQYF.

The CDR3 here is CASSLDFRTGTENTEAFF. The CDR3 DNA reads TGTGCCAGCAGCTTAGATTTCCGGACAGGGACAGAGAACACTGAAGCTTTCTTT. The chain joins TRBV11-3 to TRBJ1-1; 8 bases match TRBD1. The CDR3 consists of 18 residues. Trimming at V came to 0 bases and at J to 1 base, leaving 10 bases not matched to a gene. Germline CDR1 SGHNT, CDR2 YENEEA.

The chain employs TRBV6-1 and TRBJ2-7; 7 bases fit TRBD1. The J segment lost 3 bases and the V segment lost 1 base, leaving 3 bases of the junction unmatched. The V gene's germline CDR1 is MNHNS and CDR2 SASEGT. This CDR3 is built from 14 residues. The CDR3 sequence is CASSEGGGLYEQYF. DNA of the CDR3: TGTGCCAGCAGTGAAGGAGGGGGCCTCTACGAGCAGTACTTC.

The CDR3 is CASSSSGGLEQFF. DNA of the CDR3: TGTGCCAGCAGTTCTTCCGGGGGGTTGGAGCAGTTCTTC. This chain links TRBV27 with TRBJ2-1; 7 nucleotides agree with TRBD2. The V segment lost 4 bases and the J segment 10 bases; nucleotides outside the gene matches: 7. The V gene's germline CDR1 is MNHEY and CDR2 SMNVEV (reference sequence). This CDR3 comprises 13 residues.

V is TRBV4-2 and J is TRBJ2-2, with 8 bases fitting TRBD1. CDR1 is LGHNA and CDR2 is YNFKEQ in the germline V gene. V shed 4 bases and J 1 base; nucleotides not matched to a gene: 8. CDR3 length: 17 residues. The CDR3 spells CASSPRTGGLNTGELFF. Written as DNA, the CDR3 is TGTGCCAGCAGCCCTCGTACAGGGGGGCTGAACACCGGGGAGCTGTTTTTT.

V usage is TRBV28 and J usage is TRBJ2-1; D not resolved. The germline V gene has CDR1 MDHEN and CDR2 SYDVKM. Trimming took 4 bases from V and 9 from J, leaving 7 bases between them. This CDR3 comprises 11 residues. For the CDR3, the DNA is TGTGCCAGCAGTTCTCTTAGTGAGCAGTTCTTC. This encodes CASSSLSEQFF.

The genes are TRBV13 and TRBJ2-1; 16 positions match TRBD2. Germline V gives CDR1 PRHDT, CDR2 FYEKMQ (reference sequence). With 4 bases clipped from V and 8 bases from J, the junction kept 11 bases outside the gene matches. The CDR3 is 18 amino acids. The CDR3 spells CASSSPGLAGGNSDEQFF. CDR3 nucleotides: TGTGCCAGCAGCTCCCCGGGACTAGCGGGAGGGAACTCGGATGAGCAGTTCTTC.

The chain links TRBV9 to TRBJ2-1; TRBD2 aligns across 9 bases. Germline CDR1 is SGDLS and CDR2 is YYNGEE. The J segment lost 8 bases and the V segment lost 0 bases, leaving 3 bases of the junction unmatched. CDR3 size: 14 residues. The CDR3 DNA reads TGTGCCAGCAGCGTAGCTAGCGGGACTGATGAGCAGTTCTTC. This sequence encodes CASSVASGTDEQFF. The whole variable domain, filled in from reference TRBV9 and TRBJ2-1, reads DSGVTQTPKHLITATGQRVTLRCSPRSGDLSVYWYQQSLDQGLQFLIQYYNGEERAKGNILERFSAQQFPDLHSELNLSSLELGDSALYFCASSVASGTDEQFFGPGTRLTVL.

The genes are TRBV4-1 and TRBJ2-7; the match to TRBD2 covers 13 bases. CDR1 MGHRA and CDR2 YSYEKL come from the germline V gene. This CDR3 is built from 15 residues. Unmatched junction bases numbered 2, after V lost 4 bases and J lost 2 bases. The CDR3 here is CASSPGLAGTYEQYF. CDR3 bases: TGCGCCAGCAGCCCGGGACTAGCGGGAACCTACGAGCAGTACTTC.

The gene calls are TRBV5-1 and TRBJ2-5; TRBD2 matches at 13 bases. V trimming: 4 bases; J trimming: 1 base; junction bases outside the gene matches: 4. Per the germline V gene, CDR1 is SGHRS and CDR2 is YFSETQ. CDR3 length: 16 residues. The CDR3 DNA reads TGCGCCAGCAGCACGGGACTAGCGGGGATCCAAGAGACCCAGTACTTC. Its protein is CASSTGLAGIQETQYF. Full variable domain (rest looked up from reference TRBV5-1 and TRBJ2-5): KAGVTQTPRYLIKTRGQQVTLSCSPISGHRSVSWYQQTPGQGLQFLFEYFSETQRNKGNFPGRFSGRQFSNSRSEMNVSTLELGDSALYLCASSTGLAGIQETQYFGPGTRLLVL.

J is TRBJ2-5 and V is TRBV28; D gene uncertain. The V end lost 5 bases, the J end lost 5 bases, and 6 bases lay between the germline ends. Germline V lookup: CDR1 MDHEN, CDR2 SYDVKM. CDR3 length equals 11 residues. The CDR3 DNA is TGTGCCAGCAGTCTCTCCGAGACCCAGTACTTC. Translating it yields CASSLSETQYF. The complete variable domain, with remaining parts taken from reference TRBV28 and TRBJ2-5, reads DVKVTQSSRYLVKRTGEKVFLECVQDMDHENMFWYRQDPGLGLRLIYFSYDVKMKEKGDIPEGYSVSREKKERFSLILESASTNQTSMYLCASSLSETQYFGPGTRLLVL.

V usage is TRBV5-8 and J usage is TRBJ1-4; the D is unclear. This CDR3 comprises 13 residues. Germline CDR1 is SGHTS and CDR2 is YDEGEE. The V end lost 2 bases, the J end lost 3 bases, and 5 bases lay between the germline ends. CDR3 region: CASSFMSNEKLFF. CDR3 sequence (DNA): TGTGCCAGCAGCTTTATGTCTAATGAAAAACTGTTTTTT.

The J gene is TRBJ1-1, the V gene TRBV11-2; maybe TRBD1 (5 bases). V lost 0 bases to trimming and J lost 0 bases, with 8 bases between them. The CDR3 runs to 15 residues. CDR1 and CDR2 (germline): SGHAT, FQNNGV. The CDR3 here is CASSLEGRVNTEAFF. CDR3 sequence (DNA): TGTGCCAGCAGCTTAGAGGGCAGGGTGAACACTGAAGCTTTCTTT.

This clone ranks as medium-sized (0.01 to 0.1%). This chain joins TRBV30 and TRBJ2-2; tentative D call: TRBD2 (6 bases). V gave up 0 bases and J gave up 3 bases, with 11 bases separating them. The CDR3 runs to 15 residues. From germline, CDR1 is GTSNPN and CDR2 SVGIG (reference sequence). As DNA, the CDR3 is TGTGCCTGGAGTGTAGGAGGGGCGGACACCGGGGAGCTGTTTTTT. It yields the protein CAWSVGGADTGELFF.

This CDR3 is CASSPRRQQGALFSGYTF. The CDR3 region has the DNA TGTGCCAGCTCACCCCGGAGACAGCAGGGGGCCCTTTTTAGTGGCTACACCTTC. The rearrangement links TRBV18 to TRBJ1-2; TRBD1 matches 8 bases. Looked up from germline, CDR1 is KGHSH and CDR2 is LQKENI. The junction had 19 bases not matched to a gene; V was cut back by 3 bases and J by 7 bases. CDR3 length: 18 residues.

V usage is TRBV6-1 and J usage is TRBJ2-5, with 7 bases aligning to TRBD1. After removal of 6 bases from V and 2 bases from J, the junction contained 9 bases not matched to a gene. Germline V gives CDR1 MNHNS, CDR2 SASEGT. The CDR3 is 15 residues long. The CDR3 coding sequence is TGTGCCAGCAGCGAGATGGACAGGTCACAAGAGACCCAGTACTTC. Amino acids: CASSEMDRSQETQYF.

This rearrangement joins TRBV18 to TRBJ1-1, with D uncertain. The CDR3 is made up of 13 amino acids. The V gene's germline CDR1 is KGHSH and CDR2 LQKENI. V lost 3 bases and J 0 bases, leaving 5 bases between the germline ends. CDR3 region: CASSPTLNTEAFF. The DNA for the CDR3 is TGTGCCAGCTCACCGACACTGAACACTGAAGCTTTCTTT. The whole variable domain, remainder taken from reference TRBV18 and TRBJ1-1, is NAGVMQNPRHLVRRRGQEARLRCSPMKGHSHVYWYRQLPEEGLKFMVYLQKENIIDESGMPKERFSAEFPKEGPSILRIQQVVRGDSAAYFCASSPTLNTEAFFGQGTRLTVV.

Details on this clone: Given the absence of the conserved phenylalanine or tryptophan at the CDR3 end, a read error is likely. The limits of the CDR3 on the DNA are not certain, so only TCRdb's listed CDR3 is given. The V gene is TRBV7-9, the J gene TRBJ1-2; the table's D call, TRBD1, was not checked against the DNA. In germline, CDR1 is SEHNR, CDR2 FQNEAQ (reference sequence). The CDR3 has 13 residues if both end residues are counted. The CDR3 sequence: CASSPPGQGPRYV.

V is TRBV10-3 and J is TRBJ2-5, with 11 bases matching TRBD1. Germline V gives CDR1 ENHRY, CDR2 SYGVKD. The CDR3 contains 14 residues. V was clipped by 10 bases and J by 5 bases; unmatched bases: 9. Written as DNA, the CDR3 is TGTGCCACGTGGACAGGGGGCGCGTTGGAGACCCAGTACTTC. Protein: CATWTGGALETQYF.

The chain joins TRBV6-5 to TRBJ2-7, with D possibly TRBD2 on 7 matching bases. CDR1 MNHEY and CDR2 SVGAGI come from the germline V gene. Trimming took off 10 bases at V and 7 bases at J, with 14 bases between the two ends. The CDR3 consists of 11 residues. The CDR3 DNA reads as TGTGCCACCGGGGGGCCCCCAGAGCAGTACTTC. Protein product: CATGGPPEQYF.